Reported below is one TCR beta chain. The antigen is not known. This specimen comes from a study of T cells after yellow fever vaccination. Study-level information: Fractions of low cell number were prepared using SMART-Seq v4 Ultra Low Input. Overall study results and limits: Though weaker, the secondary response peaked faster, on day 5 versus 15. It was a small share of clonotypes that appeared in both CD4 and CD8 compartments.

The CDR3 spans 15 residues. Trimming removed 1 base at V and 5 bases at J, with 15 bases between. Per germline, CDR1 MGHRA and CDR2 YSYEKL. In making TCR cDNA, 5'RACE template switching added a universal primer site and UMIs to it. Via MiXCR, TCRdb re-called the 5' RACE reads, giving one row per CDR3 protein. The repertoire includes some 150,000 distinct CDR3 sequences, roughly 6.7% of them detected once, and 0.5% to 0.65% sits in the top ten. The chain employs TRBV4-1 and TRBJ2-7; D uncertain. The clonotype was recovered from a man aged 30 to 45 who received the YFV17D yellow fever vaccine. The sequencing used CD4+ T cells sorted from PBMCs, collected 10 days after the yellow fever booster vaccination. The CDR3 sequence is CASSQGVTAPHEQYF. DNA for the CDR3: TGCGCCAGCAGCCAAGGAGTTACGGCTCCCCACGAGCAGTACTTC.